This entry features one TCR beta chain sequence. This specimen comes from a study of T cells of healthy individuals. From the 5' RACE reads, TCRdb called clonotypes with MiXCR, one entry per CDR3 protein. The sample contains about 96,000 distinct CDR3 sequences, roughly 15% of which appear only once. V was clipped by 4 bases and J by 7 bases, with 8 bases between them. Germline V CDR1 and CDR2: SGDLS, YYNGEE. The CDR3 consists of 12 residues. The rearrangement links TRBV9 to TRBJ2-2; unclear D gene. This sequence originates from a human donor in good health. The CDR3 bases are TGTGCCAGCAGCATATCTGGCGGGGAGCTGTTTTTT. This sequence encodes CASSISGGELFF.